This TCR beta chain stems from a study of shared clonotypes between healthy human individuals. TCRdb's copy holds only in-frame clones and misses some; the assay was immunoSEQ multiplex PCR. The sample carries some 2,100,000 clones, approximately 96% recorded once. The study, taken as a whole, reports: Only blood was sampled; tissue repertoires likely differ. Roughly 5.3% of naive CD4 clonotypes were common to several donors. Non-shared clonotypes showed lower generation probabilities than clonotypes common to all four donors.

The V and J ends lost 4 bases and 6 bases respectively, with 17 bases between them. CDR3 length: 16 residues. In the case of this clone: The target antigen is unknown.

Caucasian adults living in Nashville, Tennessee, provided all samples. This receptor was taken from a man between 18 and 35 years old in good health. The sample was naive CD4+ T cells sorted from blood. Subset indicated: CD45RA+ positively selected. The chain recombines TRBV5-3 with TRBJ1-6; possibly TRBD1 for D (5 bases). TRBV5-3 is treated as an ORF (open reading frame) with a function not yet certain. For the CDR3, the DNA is TGTGCCAGAAGCGTTCCGGGGACCTCGATTAATTCACCCCTCCACTTT. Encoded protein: CARSVPGTSINSPLHF.